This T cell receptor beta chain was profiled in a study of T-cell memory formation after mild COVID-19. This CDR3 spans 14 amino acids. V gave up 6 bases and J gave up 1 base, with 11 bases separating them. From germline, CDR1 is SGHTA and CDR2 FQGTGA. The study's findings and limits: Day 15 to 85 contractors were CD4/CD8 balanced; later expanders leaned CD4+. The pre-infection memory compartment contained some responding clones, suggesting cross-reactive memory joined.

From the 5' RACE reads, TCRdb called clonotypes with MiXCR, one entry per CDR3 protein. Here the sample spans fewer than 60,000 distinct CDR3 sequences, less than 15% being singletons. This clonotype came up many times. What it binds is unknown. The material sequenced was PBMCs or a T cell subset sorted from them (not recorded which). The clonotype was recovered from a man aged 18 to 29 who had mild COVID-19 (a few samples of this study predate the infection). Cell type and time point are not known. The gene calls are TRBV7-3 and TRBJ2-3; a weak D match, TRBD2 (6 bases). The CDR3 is CASSSGGGTDTQYF. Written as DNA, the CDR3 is TGTGCCAGCAGTTCCGGGGGAGGCACAGATACGCAGTATTTT.